Shown below are 11 T cell receptor beta chains from a single sample sequenced in a study of shared clonotypes between healthy human individuals. The protocol was immunoSEQ multiplex PCR, while the TCRdb copy is restricted to in-frame clones and leaves out a portion. The data show under 1,900,000 clones, 98% seen once. Sequencing used naive CD4+ T cells sorted from blood. The sample's subset: CD45RA+ positively selected. The source of these receptors is a man under 40 in good health.

This sequence joins TRBV18 and TRBJ2-5; D is possibly TRBD1 (5 bases). Germline V gives CDR1 KGHSH, CDR2 LQKENI. The CDR3 is 14 amino acids. V was pared by 2 bases and J by 1 base, with 8 bases between. This CDR3 reads CASSPGQFQETQYF. DNA for the CDR3: TGTGCCAGCTCACCAGGACAATTCCAAGAGACCCAGTACTTC.

This rearrangement joins TRBV4-1 to TRBJ1-2, with TRBD1 identical over 7 bases. Unmatched junction bases numbered 7, after V lost 3 bases and J lost 0 bases. From germline, CDR1 is MGHRA and CDR2 YSYEKL. The CDR3 is 16 residues long. In nucleotides, the CDR3 is TGCGCCAGCAGCCATGAAAAGACAGGGACTAACTATGGCTACACCTTC. Translated: CASSHEKTGTNYGYTF.

This clone was seen just once. The DNA is omitted, as the CDR3 cannot be located on it reliably, and the CDR3 follows TCRdb's listing. The gene calls are TRBV19 and TRBJ1-3; TRBD1, as called in the table, went unchecked against the DNA. Germline V gene data show CDR1 as LNHDA and CDR2 as SQIVND (reference sequence). The CDR3 extends over 17 residues, inclusive of both ends. CDR3 residues: CARYSCSLARSGNTIYF.

V is TRBV15 and J is TRBJ1-5, with D unclear. V lost 4 bases and J 4 bases, leaving 5 bases between the germline ends. CDR1 and CDR2 (germline): LNHNV, YYDKDF (reference sequence). This CDR3 is 12 amino acids long. CDR3 sequence (DNA): TGTGCCACCAGCAATCCGAATCAGCCCCAGCATTTT. Protein product: CATSNPNQPQHF.

The chain is built from TRBV9 and TRBJ1-5; a weak D match, TRBD1 (6 bases). The CDR3 loop spans 13 amino acids. Germline loops: CDR1 SGDLS, CDR2 YYNGEE. Deletions cut 3 bases from V and 6 bases from J, with 10 bases between. The CDR3 here is CASSEQGSQPQHF. The CDR3 region has the DNA TGTGCCAGCAGCGAACAGGGCAGTCAGCCCCAGCATTTT.

The chain recombines TRBV5-1 with TRBJ2-1, with 11 bases that match TRBD2. The germline V gene has CDR1 SGHRS and CDR2 YFSETQ. The CDR3 covers 16 residues. After removal of 0 bases from V and 6 bases from J, the junction contained 5 bases not matched to a gene. The CDR3 region has the DNA TGCGCCAGCAGCTTGGTTGGGACTAGCGGACGCAATGAGCAGTTCTTC. Amino acids: CASSLVGTSGRNEQFF.

This clone appeared once. The chain has TRBV2 and TRBJ2-7; tentative D call: TRBD2 (5 bases). CDR1 SNHLY and CDR2 FYNNEI come from the germline V gene. V shed 6 bases and J shed 2 bases, with 14 bases lying between them. The CDR3 has 14 amino acids. The CDR3 DNA follows: TGTGCCAGCAGGCCAGCCGGGGTACCCTACGAGCAGTACTTC. Translating gives CASRPAGVPYEQYF.

Note on this clone: The sample carries other DNA sequences with the same CDR3. The rearrangement joins TRBV6-5 to TRBJ1-1; 7 bases agree with TRBD1. CDR3 length: 14 residues. The germline V gene has CDR1 MNHEY and CDR2 SVGAGI. V lost 4 bases to trimming and J lost 4 bases; unmatched junction nucleotides: 6. In DNA form, the CDR3 reads TGTGCCAGCAGTTTAGACAGGGTGCGCACTGAAGCTTTCTTT. Its translation is CASSLDRVRTEAFF.

V is TRBV7-8 and J is TRBJ2-5; 12 bases align to TRBD2. The CDR3 is made up of 16 amino acids. V shed 3 bases, J shed 2 bases, and the junction held 4 bases outside the gene matches. Germline CDR1 and CDR2: SGHVS and FQNEAQ. The CDR3 nucleotides read TGTGCCAGCAGCTTGGGGACTAGCGGGCTACAAGAGACCCAGTACTTC. It codes for CASSLGTSGLQETQYF.

This chain links TRBV28 with TRBJ2-3; perhaps TRBD1 as D (5 bases). CDR3 length: 12 amino acids. The ends were cut back, 1 base at V and 11 bases at J, with 10 bases in the middle. The germline CDR1 and CDR2 sequences are MDHEN and SYDVKM. CDR3 DNA sequence: TGTGCCAGCAGTTTATTGGGCAGGGAGCAGTATTTT. This translates into CASSLLGREQYF.

The chain links TRBV18 to TRBJ2-6; D is ambiguous. Between the trimmed V and J ends, which lost 3 bases and 0 bases, there was a span of 15 bases. The length of the CDR3 is 18 residues. CDR1 and CDR2 from the germline V gene are KGHSH and LQKENI. This CDR3 is CASSPASSVVSGANVLTF. The CDR3 region has the DNA TGTGCCAGCTCACCGGCATCGAGCGTAGTCTCTGGGGCCAACGTCCTGACTTTC. The whole variable domain, remainder taken from reference TRBV18 and TRBJ2-6, is NAGVMQNPRHLVRRRGQEARLRCSPMKGHSHVYWYRQLPEEGLKFMVYLQKENIIDESGMPKERFSAEFPKEGPSILRIQQVVRGDSAAYFCASSPASSVVSGANVLTFGAGSRLTVL.